This TCR beta chain comes out of a study of regulatory T cells in long-lasting Graves disease. Study observations and caveats: Persistent Graves' patients showed a TCR diversity that was lower than that of newly diagnosed ones.

Time point meaning: persistent/refractory GD, antithyroid drugs over 5 years with positive TRAb. PBMC RNA served as the TCR library source. For TCR beta, libraries came from iRepertoire HTBI primers and Arm-PCR of CDR3 regions. TCRdb re-analysed the multiplex PCR reads in MiXCR, keeping a single row per CDR3 protein. The sample carries 430,000 or so distinct CDR3 sequences, roughly 23% recorded once. The length of the CDR3 is 15 residues. V was pared by 7 bases and J by 3 bases, with 4 bases of the junction left unmatched. CDR1 is MNHEY and CDR2 is SMNVEV in the germline V gene (reference sequence). This clonotype was seen a few times. Antigen: not known.

This sequence originates from a female donor with Graves disease. This chain connects TRBV27 to TRBJ2-1, with 12 bases identical to TRBD2. The sample in question was peripheral blood mononuclear cells (PBMCs), obtained when the disease was refractory, from a patient treated with antithyroid drugs. CDR3 residues: CASNRLAGDYNEQFF. The CDR3 DNA sequence: TGTGCCAGCAACCGACTAGCGGGAGACTACAATGAGCAGTTCTTC.